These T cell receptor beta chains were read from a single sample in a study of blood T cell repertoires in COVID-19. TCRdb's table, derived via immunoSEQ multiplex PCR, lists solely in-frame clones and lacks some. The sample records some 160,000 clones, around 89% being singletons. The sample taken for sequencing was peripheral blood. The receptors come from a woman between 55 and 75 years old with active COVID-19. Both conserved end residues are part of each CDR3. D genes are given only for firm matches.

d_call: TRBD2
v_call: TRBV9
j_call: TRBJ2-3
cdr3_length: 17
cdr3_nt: TGTGCCAGCAGCGTTAAGACTAGCTCATTTTCACCAGATACGCAGTATTTT
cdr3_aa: CASSVKTSSFSPDTQYF

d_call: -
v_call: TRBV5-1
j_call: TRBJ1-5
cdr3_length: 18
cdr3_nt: TGCGCCAGCAGCAAAGACAAGGGAGAGGTCCCGGTGGGTCAGCCCCAGCATTTT
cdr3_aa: CASSKDKGEVPVGQPQHF

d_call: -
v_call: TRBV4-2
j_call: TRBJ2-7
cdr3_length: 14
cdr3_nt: TGTGCCAGCAGCCAAGTGGGGGGACCCAGGGAGCAGTACTTC
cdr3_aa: CASSQVGGPREQYF

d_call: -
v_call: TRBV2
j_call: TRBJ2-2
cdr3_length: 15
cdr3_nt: TGTGCCAGCAGCGGTGTATCTAGAACGGCCGGGGAGCTGTTTTTT
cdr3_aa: CASSGVSRTAGELFF

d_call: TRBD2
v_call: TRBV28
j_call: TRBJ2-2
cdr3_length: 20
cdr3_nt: TGTGCCAGCAGTTTATACTATTCCCAGTTAACTAGCGAGAACACCGGGGAGCTGTTTTTT
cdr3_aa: CASSLYYSQLTSENTGELFF

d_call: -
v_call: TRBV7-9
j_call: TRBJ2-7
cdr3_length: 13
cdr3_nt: TGTGCCAGCAGCTTAGCTAGGGGCTCCGAGCAGTACTTC
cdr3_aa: CASSLARGSEQYF

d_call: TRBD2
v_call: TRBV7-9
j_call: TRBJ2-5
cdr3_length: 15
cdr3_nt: TGTGCCAGCAGCCCCCGTTGGGCGGGGGAAGAGACCCAGTACTTC
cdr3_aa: CASSPRWAGEETQYF

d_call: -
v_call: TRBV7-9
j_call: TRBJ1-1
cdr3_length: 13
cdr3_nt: TGTGCCAGCCAGGTCGCTATGAACACTGAAGCTTTCTTT
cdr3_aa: CASQVAMNTEAFF

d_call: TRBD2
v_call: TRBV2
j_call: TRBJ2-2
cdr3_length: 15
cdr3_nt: TGTGCCAGCAGGTTAGCGGGAGGAGGCACCGGGGAGCTGTTTTTT
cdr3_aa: CASRLAGGGTGELFF

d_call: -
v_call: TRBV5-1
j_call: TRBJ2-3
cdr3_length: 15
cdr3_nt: TGCGCCAGCAGCTTGGCCAACCCTAACACAGATACGCAGTATTTT
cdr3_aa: CASSLANPNTDTQYF

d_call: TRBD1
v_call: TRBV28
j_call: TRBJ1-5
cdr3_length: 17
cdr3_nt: TGTGCCAGCACCCCTTGGGACAGGGCTTATAGCAATCAGCCCCAGCATTTT
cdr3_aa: CASTPWDRAYSNQPQHF

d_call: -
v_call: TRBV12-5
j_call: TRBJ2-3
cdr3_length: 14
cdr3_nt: TGTGCTAGTGGGGTGGACAGTCCCCGGGATACGCAGTATTTT
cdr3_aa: CASGVDSPRDTQYF

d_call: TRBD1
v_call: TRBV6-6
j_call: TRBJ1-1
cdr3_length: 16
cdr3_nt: TGTGCCAGCACTATGGGGGGGACAGGCATGAACACTGAAGCTTTCTTT
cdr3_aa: CASTMGGTGMNTEAFF